This TCR beta chain was sequenced for a study of post-analysis software for immune sequencing data. Study-wide results and limits: In patients, TRBV5-6, TRBV5-1 and TRBV20-1 belonged to five or six TRBV segments found more frequently than in controls. The normalized Chao1 diversity of multiple sclerosis patients was significantly lower than that of controls. Clustering by F measure revealed strong co-clustering among samples prepared together in one batch.

The CDR3 is 18 amino acids. Trimming left V 2 bases short and J 4 bases short, with 23 bases between. CDR1 is LGHDT and CDR2 is YNNKEL in the germline V gene (reference sequence). This clonotype was seen once. Its antigen remains unknown. Included in the TCR beta cDNA libraries were unique molecular identifiers. One entry per CDR3 protein results from TCRdb running MiXCR on the PCR reads. The repertoire has some 690,000 distinct CDR3 sequences, approximately 30% of them found once; the top ten carry 0.5% to 0.6%. The V call is TRBV3-1, the J call TRBJ1-1, with D possibly being TRBD1 (5 bases). The origin of this receptor is a girl under 18 with multiple sclerosis. Input material: blood. DNA of the CDR3: TGTGCCAGCAGCCAAAGCATCATGACCATGGCAGGGACCACTGAAGCTTTCTTT. It is translated as CASSQSIMTMAGTTEAFF.